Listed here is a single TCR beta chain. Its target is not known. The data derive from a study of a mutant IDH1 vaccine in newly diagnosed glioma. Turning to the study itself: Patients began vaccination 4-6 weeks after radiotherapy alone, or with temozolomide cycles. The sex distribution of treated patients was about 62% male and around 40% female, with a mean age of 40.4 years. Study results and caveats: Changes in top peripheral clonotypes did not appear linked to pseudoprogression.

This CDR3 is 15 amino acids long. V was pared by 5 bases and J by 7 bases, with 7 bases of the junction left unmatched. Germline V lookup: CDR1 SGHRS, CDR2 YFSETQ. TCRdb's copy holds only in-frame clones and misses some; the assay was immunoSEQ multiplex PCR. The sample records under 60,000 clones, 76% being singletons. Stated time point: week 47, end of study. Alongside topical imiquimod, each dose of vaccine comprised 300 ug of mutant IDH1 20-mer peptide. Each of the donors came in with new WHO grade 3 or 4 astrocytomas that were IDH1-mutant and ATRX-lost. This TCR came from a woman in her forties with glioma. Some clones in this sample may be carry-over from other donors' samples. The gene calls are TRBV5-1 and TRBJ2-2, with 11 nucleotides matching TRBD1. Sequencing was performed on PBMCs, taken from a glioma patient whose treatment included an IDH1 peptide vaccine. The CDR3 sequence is CASSFGQGAYGELFF. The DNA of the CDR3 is TGCGCCAGCAGTTTTGGACAGGGGGCGTACGGGGAGCTGTTTTTT.